This is a list of T cell receptor beta chains from one sample in a study of blood T cell repertoires in COVID-19. TCRdb's copy holds only in-frame clones and misses some; the assay was immunoSEQ multiplex PCR. This table holds over 110,000 clones, around 90% found once. Input material: peripheral blood. The source of these receptors is a man aged 65 to 85 with acute or convalescent COVID-19. CDR3s include the opening cysteine and the closing phenylalanine or tryptophan. D genes are given only for firm matches. Clone size is shown for a subset of rows, as once, few, many or a class of expanded clone.

v_call	j_call	d_call	clone_size	cdr3_length	cdr3_nt	cdr3_aa
TRBV28	TRBJ2-7	TRBD2	NA	15	TGTGCCAGCAGTTCTTCTAGCGGGGTGCGCTACGAGCAGTACTTC	CASSSSSGVRYEQYF
TRBV7-9	TRBJ1-2	NA	NA	12	TGTGCCAGCAGCTTAGCGGACATCGGCTACACCTTC	CASSLADIGYTF
TRBV28	TRBJ2-7	TRBD2	NA	13	TGTGCCTCCAAGCAAGTGGTCGGGGGGGAGCAGTACTTC	CASKQVVGGEQYF
TRBV28	TRBJ1-2	NA	once	11	TGTGCCAGCAGTTTGAACAGGCGCTACACCTTC	CASSLNRRYTF
TRBV18	TRBJ1-1	NA	NA	15	TGTGCCAGCTCACGGGACACAATCGTGAACACTGAAGCTTTCTTT	CASSRDTIVNTEAFF
TRBV5-1	TRBJ2-3	NA	NA	14	TGCGCCAGCAGCTTTGACGGGTCCACAGATACGCAGTATTTT	CASSFDGSTDTQYF
TRBV19	TRBJ1-5	NA	NA	12	TGTGCCAGTAGTTGGCTCGATCAGCCCCAGCATTTT	CASSWLDQPQHF
TRBV19	TRBJ2-2	NA	NA	14	TGTGCCAGTAGTATACTAACGAACACCGGGGAGCTGTTTTTT	CASSILTNTGELFF
TRBV5-4	TRBJ2-7	TRBD2	NA	16	TGTGCCAGCAGCCGGGGACTAGCGCCTTCATCTGCCGAGCAGTACTTC	CASSRGLAPSSAEQYF
TRBV5-1	TRBJ2-6	TRBD2	NA	17	TGCGCCAGCAGCCCCGGGGGGGTCCGCTCTGGGGCCAACGTCCTGACTTTC	CASSPGGVRSGANVLTF
TRBV5-1	TRBJ2-1	TRBD2	NA	15	TGCGCCAGCAGAATTTCTAGCGGGGGCTCGGGGGAGCAGTTCTTC	CASRISSGGSGEQFF
TRBV11-2	TRBJ2-2	NA	NA	18	TGTGCCAGCAGCTTAGATAAGCGGCATGCTTCGAACACCGGGGAGCTGTTTTTT	CASSLDKRHASNTGELFF
TRBV4-2	TRBJ2-2	TRBD2	once	15	TGTGCCAGCAGCCAAGCGGGAGGGCTTACCGGGGAGCTGTTTTTT	CASSQAGGLTGELFF
TRBV5-1	TRBJ2-3	TRBD1	NA	15	TGCGCCAGCAGCTTGGATCGGACAGGGCCAGATACGCAGTATTTT	CASSLDRTGPDTQYF
TRBV21-1	TRBJ2-1	NA	NA	10	TGTGCCAGCAGCAAACCCAAGCAGTTCTTC	CASSKPKQFF
TRBV19	TRBJ1-4	NA	NA	14	TGTGCCAGTAGTTACAGGGCCCTTGATGAAAAACTGTTTTTT	CASSYRALDEKLFF
TRBV28	TRBJ2-1	TRBD2	NA	14	TGTGCCAGCAGTTATAGCGGGAGGGGGAATGAGCAGTTCTTC	CASSYSGRGNEQFF
TRBV5-4	TRBJ1-1	NA	once	13	TGTGCCAGCAGCTTGGCAGGGTATGGTGAAGCTTTCTTT	CASSLAGYGEAFF
TRBV18	TRBJ1-5	NA	few	17	TGTGCCAGCTCACTGAAACAAGTCACAACCTTTAATCAGCCCCAGCATTTT	CASSLKQVTTFNQPQHF
TRBV5-6	TRBJ1-6	NA	NA	13	TGTGCCAGCAGCTTATACGGTAATTCACCCCTCCACTTT	CASSLYGNSPLHF
TRBV7-3	TRBJ2-7	NA	NA	14	TGTGCCAGCAGCTCTCTCCGACTAGGTGAGGAGCAGTACTTC	CASSSLRLGEEQYF
TRBV2	TRBJ2-3	TRBD2	NA	14	TGTGCCAGCAGCGAGCGGGGGGCCCCGGGGACGCAGTATTTT	CASSERGAPGTQYF
TRBV5-1	TRBJ2-5	NA	NA	15	TGCGCCAGCAGCTTCTCCGGGCCAGGGGAAGAGACCCAGTACTTC	CASSFSGPGEETQYF
TRBV7-3	TRBJ2-7	NA	NA	14	TGTGCCAGCAGCTTAACCGCGGGCCGGTACGAGCAGTACTTC	CASSLTAGRYEQYF
TRBV28	TRBJ1-2	NA	NA	13	TGTGCCAGCAGTTTAACGACATCGCATGGCTACACCTTC	CASSLTTSHGYTF
TRBV5-1	TRBJ1-3	NA	NA	13	TGCGCCAGCAGCACAGGGTACGGAAACACCATATATTTT	CASSTGYGNTIYF